This T cell receptor beta chain was sequenced during a study of shared clonotypes between healthy human individuals. Donation came from healthy HIV-negative adults that had no recent acute infections or vaccinations. This CDR3 has 12 residues. Trimming cost V 2 bases and J 11 bases, with 10 bases left between them. Germline V lookup: CDR1 MDHEN, CDR2 SYDVKM. Running of the assay took place at deep level. In the original workflow: With immunoSEQ giving junction-only sequences and no quality scores, filtering differed. Using immunoSEQ multiplex PCR, the repertoire was profiled, and TCRdb retains in-frame clones only, with some absent. D and trimming come from the DNA, and the V and J calls and clone size come from that table. The profile shows approximately 500,000 clones, roughly 80% of them singletons.

Sequenced sample: PBMCs. The chain recombines TRBV28 with TRBJ1-5; D is unclear. The source is a middle-aged woman in good health. Some clones in this sample may be carry-over from other donors' samples. The CDR3 here is CASSLMGTAQHF. The DNA for the CDR3 is TGTGCCAGCAGTTTAATGGGAACAGCCCAGCATTTT.